Following are 29 T cell receptor beta chains from one sample sequenced in a study of CD8+ T cells in alopecia areata. Sequencing templates came from extracted RNA that was reverse transcribed into cDNA. Method: immunoSEQ multiplex PCR; TCRdb's copy keeps in-frame clones and lacks some. The sample records under 250,000 clones, approximately 72% being singletons. The treatment is: oral pan-JAK inhibitor, 5-10 mg twice daily. Sequences were derived from CD4+ T cells sorted from blood, sampled around week 46, from a patient treated with tofacitinib. These TCRs come from a human donor with alopecia areata.

This rearrangement joins TRBV5-1 to TRBJ1-4, with 7 bases lining up with TRBD1. The J segment lost 6 bases and the V segment lost 4 bases, leaving 9 bases of the junction unmatched. Looked up from germline, CDR1 is SGHRS and CDR2 is YFSETQ. CDR3 length equals 15 residues. The CDR3 is CASSQGGTVYEKLFF. The DNA for the CDR3 is TGCGCCAGCAGCCAGGGCGGGACAGTGTATGAAAAACTGTTTTTT.

This clone was seen just once. The CDR3 spells CASSKTPQGNYNEQFF. In DNA, the CDR3 is TGTGCCAGCAGCAAAACCCCCCAGGGTAACTACAATGAGCAGTTCTTC. The rearrangement joins TRBV6-4 to TRBJ2-1, with D possibly being TRBD1 (5 bases). The CDR3 consists of 16 residues. The germline V gene encodes CDR1 MRHNA and CDR2 SNTAGT. Trimming removed 6 bases at V and 3 bases at J, with 18 bases between.

The chain links TRBV5-8 to TRBJ1-2; D gene uncertain. This CDR3 region has 13 residues. CDR1 SGHTS and CDR2 YDEGEE come from the germline V gene. V shed 4 bases and J shed 2 bases, with 9 bases lying between them. The CDR3 region is CASSPEGNYGYTF. The CDR3, as DNA: TGTGCCAGCAGCCCAGAGGGAAACTATGGCTACACCTTC.

The CDR3 DNA sequence: TGCAGCGTTGATGCTTTGCTGGCGGAGACCCAGTACTTC. Translated: CSVDALLAETQYF. V usage is TRBV29-1 and J usage is TRBJ2-5; D is uncertain. Looked up from germline, CDR1 is SQVTM and CDR2 is ANQGSEA. Trimming pared 3 bases from V and 5 bases from J, leaving 13 bases between. This CDR3 comprises 13 residues. Looking up the rest from reference TRBV29-1 and TRBJ2-5 gives the full variable domain: SAVISQKPSRDICQRGTSLTIQCQVDSQVTMMFWYRQQPGQSLTLIATANQGSEATYESGFVIDKFPISRPNLTFSTLTVSNMSPEDSSIYLCSVDALLAETQYFGPGTRLLVL.

This rearrangement joins TRBV9 to TRBJ2-7, with D possibly being TRBD1 (6 bases). The CDR3 is made up of 14 amino acids. Germline V lookup: CDR1 SGDLS, CDR2 YYNGEE. V was pared by 0 bases and J by 0 bases, with 7 bases between. This chain's CDR3 is CASSVADSSYEQYF. The CDR3 DNA follows: TGTGCCAGCAGCGTAGCGGACAGCTCCTACGAGCAGTACTTC.

The chain carries TRBV6-4 and TRBJ2-7; 9 bases fit TRBD1. The junction had 7 bases not matched to a gene; V was cut back by 9 bases and J by 4 bases. The CDR3 is 13 residues long. The V gene's germline CDR1 is MRHNA and CDR2 SNTAGT. In nucleotides, the CDR3 is TGTGCCAGAACAGGGGGCTTTCCGTACGAGCAGTACTTC. Translated: CARTGGFPYEQYF.

A single count supports this clone. This chain connects TRBV19 to TRBJ2-1; no reliable D call. V shed 5 bases and J shed 4 bases, with 15 bases lying between them. CDR3 length: 15 amino acids. Germline V gives CDR1 LNHDA, CDR2 SQIVND (reference sequence). CDR3 DNA: TGTGCCAGTAGTCCGGGCGCCGGATATTACAATGAGCAGTTCTTC. Residues: CASSPGAGYYNEQFF.

CDR3 in amino acids: CASSVAEARETQYF. The CDR3 DNA reads TGTGCCAGCAGCGTAGCTGAGGCTCGGGAGACCCAGTACTTC. The chain couples TRBV9 to TRBJ2-5; no definite D call. CDR1 and CDR2 from the germline V gene are SGDLS and YYNGEE. The V end lost 0 bases, the J end lost 5 bases, and 11 bases lay between the germline ends. The CDR3 is made up of 14 amino acids.

The V and J genes are TRBV29-1 and TRBJ1-2; D remains ambiguous. There are 12 residues in the CDR3. CDR1 and CDR2 from the germline V gene are SQVTM and ANQGSEA. V was shortened by 8 bases and J by 8 bases, with 18 bases between the two germline ends. The CDR3 reads CSIRGGFEGYTF. The CDR3 DNA reads as TGCAGCATACGGGGAGGGTTTGAAGGCTACACCTTC.

This chain connects TRBV10-3 to TRBJ2-5; no firm D call. The CDR3 has 12 amino acids. V was pared by 10 bases and J by 3 bases, with 12 bases between. Germline-derived CDR1 and CDR2 are ENHRY and SYGVKD. CDR3 nucleotides: TGTGCCACCTCGACGGTTGAAGAGACCCAGTACTTC. Amino acid sequence: CATSTVEETQYF.

J is TRBJ1-5 and V is TRBV4-3; tentative D call: TRBD1 (6 bases). CDR3 length: 16 residues. Germline CDR1 LGHNA, CDR2 YSLEER. V lost 1 base and J lost 0, with 10 bases in between. CDR3 sequence: CASSQGTANSNQPQHF. DNA for the CDR3: TGCGCCAGCAGCCAAGGGACAGCAAATAGCAATCAGCCCCAGCATTTT.

The gene calls are TRBV6-1 and TRBJ1-1; D is uncertain. Trimming pared 3 bases from V and 1 base from J, leaving 6 bases between. The CDR3 is made up of 13 amino acids. Per the germline V gene, CDR1 is MNHNS and CDR2 is SASEGT. CDR3 amino acids: CASSDPANTEAFF. The CDR3 DNA reads TGTGCCAGCAGTGACCCGGCGAACACTGAAGCTTTCTTT.

This clone was seen only a few times. This chain uses TRBV5-6 with TRBJ1-5; D not resolved. The CDR3 contains 12 residues. With 0 bases removed from V and 7 bases from J, the gap between germline ends came to 5 bases. CDR1 and CDR2 from the germline V gene are SGHDT and YYEEEE. The CDR3 region is CASSLGRQPQHF. The CDR3 DNA sequence: TGTGCCAGCAGCTTGGGGCGCCAGCCCCAGCATTTT.

The chain recombines TRBV29-1 with TRBJ2-1; D is undetermined. The germline V gene has CDR1 SQVTM and CDR2 ANQGSEA. The CDR3 sequence is 11 residues long. V was shortened by 1 base and J by 10 bases, with 8 bases between the two germline ends. The chain's CDR3 is CSVEGAPEQFF. CDR3 nucleotide sequence: TGCAGCGTTGAAGGGGCCCCGGAGCAGTTCTTC.

This clone appeared a few times. The chain employs TRBV5-1 and TRBJ2-5, with 11 bases aligning to TRBD2. In germline, CDR1 is SGHRS, CDR2 YFSETQ. This CDR3 spans 16 amino acids. After removal of 4 bases from V and 9 bases from J, the junction contained 14 bases not matched to a gene. The chain's CDR3 is CASSQTSGGAWVPQYF. For the CDR3, the DNA is TGCGCCAGCAGCCAAACTAGCGGGGGAGCTTGGGTGCCCCAGTACTTC. Using reference TRBV5-1 and TRBJ2-5 for the parts outside the CDR3, the full variable domain is KAGVTQTPRYLIKTRGQQVTLSCSPISGHRSVSWYQQTPGQGLQFLFEYFSETQRNKGNFPGRFSGRQFSNSRSEMNVSTLELGDSALYLCASSQTSGGAWVPQYFGPGTRLLVL.

The chain combines TRBV9 with TRBJ2-1; D may be TRBD1 or TRBD2 (5 bases each). CDR3 length equals 14 residues. Between the trimmed V and J ends, which lost 4 bases and 8 bases, there was a span of 16 bases. Germline V gene sequence: CDR1 SGDLS, CDR2 YYNGEE. The CDR3 loop reads CASSRDRDDDEQFF. CDR3 sequence (DNA): TGTGCCAGCAGCCGGGACCGGGATGACGATGAGCAGTTCTTC.

The gene calls are TRBV4-2 and TRBJ1-1, with 7 nucleotides matching TRBD1. The CDR3 consists of 16 residues. CDR1 and CDR2 (germline): LGHNA, YNFKEQ. With 4 bases clipped from V and 0 bases from J, the junction kept 8 bases outside the gene matches. The CDR3 spells CASSRRQGTMNTEAFF. The DNA for the CDR3 is TGTGCCAGCAGCCGAAGACAGGGTACCATGAACACTGAAGCTTTCTTT.

V gene TRBV7-2 combines with J gene TRBJ1-1, with a possible D match to TRBD1 (5 bases). Trimming shortened V by 0 bases and J by 1 base, and 9 bases separated the two germline ends. This CDR3 is built from 15 residues. From germline, CDR1 is SGHTA and CDR2 FQGNSA. The DNA for the CDR3 is TGTGCCAGCAGCTTAGCCCCAGGGCGGAACACTGAAGCTTTCTTT. It codes for CASSLAPGRNTEAFF.

The V and J genes are TRBV9 and TRBJ2-7; TRBD2 agrees at 12 bases. CDR1 and CDR2 from the germline V gene are SGDLS and YYNGEE. V shed 0 bases and J 2 bases; nucleotides not matched to a gene: 6. The CDR3 is 17 residues long. CDR3 sequence reads: CASSVGLAGAGPYEQYF. The CDR3 nucleotides read TGTGCCAGCAGCGTAGGACTAGCGGGGGCCGGCCCCTACGAGCAGTACTTC.

The chain recombines TRBV18 with TRBJ1-1; the match to TRBD1 covers 9 bases. Germline values: CDR1 KGHSH, CDR2 LQKENI. V dropped 0 bases and J dropped 10; count of bases not matched to a gene: 6. This CDR3 comprises 14 residues. For the CDR3, the DNA is TGTGCCAGCTCACCACCGGGACAGGGAATAGGAGCTTTCTTT. It codes for CASSPPGQGIGAFF.

This chain joins TRBV7-9 and TRBJ2-5, with D unclear. CDR3 length: 14 residues. The germline V and J ends were trimmed by 7 bases and 1 base, with 13 bases remaining between them. Germline V gene lookup returns CDR1 SEHNR and CDR2 FQNEAQ (reference sequence). The DNA for the CDR3 is TGTGCCAGCAAAAATTGGCCTTCCCAAGAGACCCAGTACTTC. Its protein is CASKNWPSQETQYF.

The gene calls are TRBV14 and TRBJ1-6; tentatively, D is TRBD1 (5 bases). This CDR3 is built from 16 residues. V was clipped by 1 base and J by 11 bases, with 18 bases between them. Germline V gene sequence: CDR1 SGHDN, CDR2 FVKESK. CDR3 sequence reads: CASSQVAGGGSAPLHF. CDR3 bases: TGTGCCAGCAGCCAAGTTGCCGGGGGGGGGTCGGCACCCCTCCACTTT. Filled out from reference TRBV14 and TRBJ1-6, the complete variable domain reads EAGVTQFPSHSVIEKGQTVTLRCDPISGHDNLYWYRRVMGKEIKFLLHFVKESKQDESGMPNNRFLAERTGGTYSTLKVQPAELEDSGVYFCASSQVAGGGSAPLHFGNGTRLTVT.

This clone was observed once. The chain has TRBV7-9 and TRBJ2-3; tentatively, D is TRBD2 (6 bases). This CDR3 spans 15 amino acids. V was cut by 8 bases and J by 2 bases, with 17 bases left in between. Germline-derived CDR1 and CDR2 are SEHNR and FQNEAQ (reference sequence). CDR3 DNA sequence: TGTGCCAGCGGAACCCTTGGGACTTCCACAGATACGCAGTATTTT. Amino acid sequence: CASGTLGTSTDTQYF. The full variable domain, its missing parts supplied by reference TRBV7-9 and TRBJ2-3, is DTGVSQNPRHKITKRGQNVTFRCDPISEHNRLYWYRQTLGQGPEFLTYFQNEAQLEKSRLLSDRFSAERPKGSFSTLEIQRTEQGDSAMYLCASGTLGTSTDTQYFGPGTRLTVL.

This chain joins TRBV19 and TRBJ2-1; D gene unclear. Germline V gene data show CDR1 as LNHDA and CDR2 as SQIVND (reference sequence). V dropped 3 bases and J dropped 8 bases, with 8 bases sitting between them. This CDR3 has 12 amino acids. The CDR3 sequence is CASSMSFYEQFF. The CDR3, as DNA: TGTGCCAGTAGTATGTCTTTCTATGAGCAGTTCTTC.

This clone was recorded a few times. The chain links TRBV29-1 to TRBJ2-1; D perhaps matches TRBD1 (6 bases). The germline V and J ends were trimmed by 5 bases and 5 bases, with 13 bases remaining between them. Germline V gives CDR1 SQVTM, CDR2 ANQGSEA. This CDR3 is 13 amino acids long. This chain's CDR3 is CSVRPTGNNEQFF. The CDR3 nucleotides are TGCAGCGTTCGCCCGACAGGTAACAATGAGCAGTTCTTC.

This clone has only a few counts. The rearrangement uses TRBV25-1 and TRBJ1-2; TRBD1 aligns across 9 bases. CDR1 and CDR2 (germline): MGHDK, SYGVNS. The junction had 10 bases not matched to a gene; V was cut back by 5 bases and J by 9 bases. This CDR3 has 14 amino acids. The CDR3 DNA reads TGTGCCAGCAGTAAACCCGGGACAGGGCCTAGCTACACCTTC. Translated: CASSKPGTGPSYTF.

This clone occurred once. This chain links TRBV19 with TRBJ1-2; TRBD1 agrees at 12 bases. The V gene end was trimmed by 5 bases and the J gene end by 2 bases; junction bases not matched to a gene: 9. This CDR3 region has 17 residues. CDR1 and CDR2 (germline): LNHDA, SQIVND (reference sequence). This CDR3 reads CASSPTGQGAQNYGYTF. Written as DNA, the CDR3 is TGTGCCAGTAGTCCCACGGGACAGGGGGCACAAAACTATGGCTACACCTTC. The whole variable domain, remainder taken from reference TRBV19 and TRBJ1-2, is DGGITQSPKYLFRKEGQNVTLSCEQNLNHDAMYWYRQDPGQGLRLIYYSQIVNDFQKGDIAEGYSVSREKKESFPLTVTSAQKNPTAFYLCASSPTGQGAQNYGYTFGSGTRLTVV.

The chain is built from TRBV11-1 and TRBJ2-7, with TRBD2 as a possible D gene (6 bases). This CDR3 has 13 amino acids. Trimming removed 5 bases from V and 2 bases from J, with 10 bases in between. Germline loops: CDR1 SGHAT, CDR2 FQDESV (reference sequence). CDR3 residues: CASSVGLTYEQYF. The DNA for the CDR3 is TGTGCCAGCAGCGTGGGACTGACCTACGAGCAGTACTTC.

This sequence joins TRBV4-2 and TRBJ2-3; 13 bases are shared with TRBD2. This CDR3 has 15 residues. Germline V CDR1 and CDR2: LGHNA, YNFKEQ. With 5 bases clipped from V and 1 base from J, the junction kept 0 bases outside the gene matches. The CDR3 DNA follows: TGTGCCAGCAGCGGACTAGCGGGGGGCACAGATACGCAGTATTTT. It encodes CASSGLAGGTDTQYF.